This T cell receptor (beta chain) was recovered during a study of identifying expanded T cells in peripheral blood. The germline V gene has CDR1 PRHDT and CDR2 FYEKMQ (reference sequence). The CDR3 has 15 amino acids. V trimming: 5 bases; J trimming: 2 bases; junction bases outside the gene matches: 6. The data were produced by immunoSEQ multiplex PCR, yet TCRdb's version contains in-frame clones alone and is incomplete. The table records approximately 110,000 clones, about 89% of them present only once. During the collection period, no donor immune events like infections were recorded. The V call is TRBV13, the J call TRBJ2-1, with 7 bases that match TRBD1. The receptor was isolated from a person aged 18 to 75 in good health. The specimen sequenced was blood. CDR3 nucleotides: TGTGCCAGCAGCCCAACGGGACAGCCCTACAATGAGCAGTTCTTC. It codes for CASSPTGQPYNEQFF.